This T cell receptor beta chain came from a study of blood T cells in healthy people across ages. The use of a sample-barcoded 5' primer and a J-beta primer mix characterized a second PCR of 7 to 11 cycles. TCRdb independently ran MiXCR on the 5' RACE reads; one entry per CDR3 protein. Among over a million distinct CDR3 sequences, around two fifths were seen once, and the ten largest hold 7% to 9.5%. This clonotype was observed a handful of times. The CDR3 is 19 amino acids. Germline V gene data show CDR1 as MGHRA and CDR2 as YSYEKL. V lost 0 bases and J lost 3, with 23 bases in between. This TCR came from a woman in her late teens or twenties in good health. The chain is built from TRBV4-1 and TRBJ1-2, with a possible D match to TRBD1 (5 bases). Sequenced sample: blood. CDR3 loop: CASSQDRGTASPEDYGYTF. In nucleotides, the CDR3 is TGCGCCAGCAGCCAAGATCGAGGGACGGCCTCCCCGGAGGACTATGGCTACACCTTC.